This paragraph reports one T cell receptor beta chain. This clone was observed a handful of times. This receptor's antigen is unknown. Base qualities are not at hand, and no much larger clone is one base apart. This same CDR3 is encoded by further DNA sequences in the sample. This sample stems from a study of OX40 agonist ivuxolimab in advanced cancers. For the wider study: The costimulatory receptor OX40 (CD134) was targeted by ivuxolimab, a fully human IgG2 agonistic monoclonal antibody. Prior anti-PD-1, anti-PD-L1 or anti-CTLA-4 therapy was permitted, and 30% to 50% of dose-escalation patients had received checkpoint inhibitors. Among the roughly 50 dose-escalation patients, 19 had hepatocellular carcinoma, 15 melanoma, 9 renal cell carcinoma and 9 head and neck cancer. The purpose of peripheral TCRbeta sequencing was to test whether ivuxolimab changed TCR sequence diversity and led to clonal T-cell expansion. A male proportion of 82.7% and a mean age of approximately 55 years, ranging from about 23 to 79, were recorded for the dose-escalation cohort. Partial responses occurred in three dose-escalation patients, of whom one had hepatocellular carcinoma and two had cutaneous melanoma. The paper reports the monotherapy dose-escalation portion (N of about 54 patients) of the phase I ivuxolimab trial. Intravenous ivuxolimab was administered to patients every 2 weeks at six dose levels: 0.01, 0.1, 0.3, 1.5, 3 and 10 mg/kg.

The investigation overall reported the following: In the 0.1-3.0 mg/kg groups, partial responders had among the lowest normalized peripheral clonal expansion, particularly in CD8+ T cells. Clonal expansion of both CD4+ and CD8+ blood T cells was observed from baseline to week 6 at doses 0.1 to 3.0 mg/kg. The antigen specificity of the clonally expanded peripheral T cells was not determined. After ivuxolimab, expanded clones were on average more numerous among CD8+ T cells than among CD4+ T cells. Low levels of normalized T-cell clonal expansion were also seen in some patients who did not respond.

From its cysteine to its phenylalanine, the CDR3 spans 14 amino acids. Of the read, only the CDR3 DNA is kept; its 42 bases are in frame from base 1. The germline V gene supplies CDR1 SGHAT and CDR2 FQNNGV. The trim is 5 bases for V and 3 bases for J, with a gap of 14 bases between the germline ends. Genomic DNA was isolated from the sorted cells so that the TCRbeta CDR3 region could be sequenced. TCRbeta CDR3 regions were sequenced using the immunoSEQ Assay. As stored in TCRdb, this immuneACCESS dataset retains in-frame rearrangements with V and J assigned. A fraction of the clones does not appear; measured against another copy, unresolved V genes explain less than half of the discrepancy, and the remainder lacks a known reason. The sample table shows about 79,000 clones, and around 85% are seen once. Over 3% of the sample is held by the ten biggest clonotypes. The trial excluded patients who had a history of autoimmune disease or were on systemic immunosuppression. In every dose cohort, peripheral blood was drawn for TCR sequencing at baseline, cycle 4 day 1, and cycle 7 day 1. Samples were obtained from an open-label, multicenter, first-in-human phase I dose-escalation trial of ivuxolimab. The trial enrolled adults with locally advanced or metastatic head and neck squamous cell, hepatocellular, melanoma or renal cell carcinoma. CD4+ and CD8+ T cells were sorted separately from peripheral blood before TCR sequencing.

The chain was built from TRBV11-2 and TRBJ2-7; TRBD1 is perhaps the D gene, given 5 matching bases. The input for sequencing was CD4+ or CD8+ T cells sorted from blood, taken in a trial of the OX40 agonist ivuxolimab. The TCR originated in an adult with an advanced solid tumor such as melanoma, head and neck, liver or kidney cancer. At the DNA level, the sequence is TGTGCCAGCAGCCAAAGGGGTCTAAACTACGAGCAGTACTTC. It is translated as CASSQRGLNYEQYF.